Listed below are T cell receptor beta chains from one sample, sequenced in a study of blood T cell repertoires in COVID-19. The repertoire was sequenced with immunoSEQ multiplex PCR; TCRdb's copy has only in-frame clones and lacks some. Of about 120,000 clones listed, roughly 75% are singletons. Sequencing input: peripheral blood. The origin of the receptors is a man in his sixties with active or convalescent COVID-19. Both conserved end residues are part of each CDR3. A D gene is named only where the DNA matches it firmly. A row's size may be missing; if present it is once, few, many or a size class.

j_call: TRBJ2-1; clone_size: many; d_call: -; v_call: TRBV13; cdr3_aa: CASSLNPNNEQFF; cdr3_nt: TGTGCCAGCAGCTTAAATCCAAACAATGAGCAGTTCTTC
j_call: TRBJ2-2; clone_size: -; d_call: -; v_call: TRBV4-2; cdr3_aa: CASSQFLTGRTGELFF; cdr3_nt: TGTGCCAGCAGCCAATTTTTAACAGGGCGCACCGGGGAGCTGTTTTTT
j_call: TRBJ1-3; clone_size: -; d_call: -; v_call: TRBV28; cdr3_aa: CASSWGPGLHSGNTIYF; cdr3_nt: TGTGCCAGCAGTTGGGGCCCGGGACTGCACTCTGGAAACACCATATATTTT
j_call: TRBJ1-2; clone_size: -; d_call: -; v_call: TRBV6-1; cdr3_aa: CASSEAGGGYTF; cdr3_nt: TGTGCCAGCAGTGAAGCAGGGGGAGGCTACACCTTC
j_call: TRBJ1-2; clone_size: once; d_call: -; v_call: TRBV18; cdr3_aa: CASSTGENYGYTF; cdr3_nt: TGTGCCAGCTCCACAGGAGAGAACTATGGCTACACCTTC
j_call: TRBJ2-2; clone_size: -; d_call: TRBD1; v_call: TRBV5-6; cdr3_aa: CASSVGQGATGELFF; cdr3_nt: TGTGCCAGCAGCGTGGGACAGGGGGCAACCGGGGAGCTGTTTTTT
j_call: TRBJ1-6; clone_size: -; d_call: TRBD1; v_call: TRBV9; cdr3_aa: CASGAGGNSPLHF; cdr3_nt: TGTGCCAGTGGGGCAGGGGGGAATTCACCCCTCCACTTT
j_call: TRBJ2-7; clone_size: -; d_call: TRBD1; v_call: TRBV6-5; cdr3_aa: CASSNRDRDYEQYF; cdr3_nt: TGTGCCAGCAGTAACCGGGACAGGGACTACGAGCAGTACTTC
j_call: TRBJ2-3; clone_size: few; d_call: -; v_call: TRBV10-3; cdr3_aa: CAIKAGSGGDTQYF; cdr3_nt: TGTGCCATCAAGGCGGGGAGTGGGGGAGATACGCAGTATTTT
j_call: TRBJ1-2; clone_size: few; d_call: TRBD1; v_call: TRBV18; cdr3_aa: CASSPTGQDLLYTF; cdr3_nt: TGTGCCAGCTCACCTACCGGACAGGACCTTCTCTACACCTTC
j_call: TRBJ2-1; clone_size: -; d_call: TRBD2; v_call: TRBV15; cdr3_aa: CASRDYSYNEQFF; cdr3_nt: TGTGCCAGCCGGGACTATTCCTACAATGAGCAGTTCTTC
j_call: TRBJ2-1; clone_size: -; d_call: -; v_call: TRBV11-3; cdr3_aa: CASAFRGNEQFF; cdr3_nt: TGTGCCAGCGCCTTTCGCGGCAATGAGCAGTTCTTC
j_call: TRBJ1-3; clone_size: -; d_call: -; v_call: TRBV3-1/TRBV3-2; cdr3_aa: CASSQQGSGNTIYF; cdr3_nt: TGTGCCAGCAGCCAACAGGGTTCTGGAAACACCATATATTTT
j_call: TRBJ2-2; clone_size: -; d_call: TRBD2; v_call: TRBV7-3; cdr3_aa: CASSFIAGDTGELFF; cdr3_nt: TGTGCCAGCAGCTTTATCGCGGGAGACACCGGGGAGCTGTTTTTT
j_call: TRBJ2-4; clone_size: -; d_call: TRBD1; v_call: TRBV7-2; cdr3_aa: CASSLGGQGVNIQYF; cdr3_nt: TGTGCCAGCAGCTTAGGGGGGCAGGGGGTGAACATTCAGTACTTC
j_call: TRBJ1-4; clone_size: -; d_call: TRBD1; v_call: TRBV15; cdr3_aa: CATSREDRGSEKLFF; cdr3_nt: TGTGCCACCAGCAGAGAAGACAGGGGAAGTGAAAAACTGTTTTTT
j_call: TRBJ2-1; clone_size: -; d_call: -; v_call: TRBV24-1; cdr3_aa: CATSDGRGEQFF; cdr3_nt: TGTGCCACCAGTGATGGCCGGGGTGAGCAGTTCTTC
j_call: TRBJ2-1; clone_size: -; d_call: -; v_call: TRBV4-3; cdr3_aa: CASSQDHPREGEQFF; cdr3_nt: TGCGCCAGCAGCCAAGATCATCCCAGAGAGGGTGAGCAGTTCTTC
j_call: TRBJ2-2; clone_size: few; d_call: -; v_call: TRBV5-1; cdr3_aa: CASKEQGSSTGELFF; cdr3_nt: TGCGCCAGCAAGGAACAGGGCTCCTCCACCGGGGAGCTGTTTTTT
j_call: TRBJ2-2; clone_size: -; d_call: TRBD2; v_call: TRBV6-6; cdr3_aa: CASSPGLAGPNTGELFF; cdr3_nt: TGTGCCAGCAGTCCGGGGCTAGCGGGACCGAACACCGGGGAGCTGTTTTTT
j_call: TRBJ2-1; clone_size: few; d_call: TRBD2; v_call: TRBV25-1; cdr3_aa: CASSENPGTREFF; cdr3_nt: TGTGCCAGCAGTGAAAACCCCGGGACTAGGGAGTTCTTC
j_call: TRBJ2-3; clone_size: -; d_call: -; v_call: TRBV11-2; cdr3_aa: CASSLNIRDTQYF; cdr3_nt: TGTGCCAGCAGCCTTAATATTCGGGATACGCAGTATTTT
j_call: TRBJ1-2; clone_size: few; d_call: -; v_call: TRBV4-1; cdr3_aa: CASSQGYAGTKSGYTF; cdr3_nt: TGCGCCAGCAGCCAAGGATATGCCGGGACTAAAAGCGGCTACACCTTC
j_call: TRBJ2-5; clone_size: -; d_call: -; v_call: TRBV9; cdr3_aa: CASSGVQKETQYF; cdr3_nt: TGTGCCAGCAGCGGCGTACAGAAAGAGACCCAGTACTTC
j_call: TRBJ2-5; clone_size: -; d_call: TRBD1; v_call: TRBV29-1; cdr3_aa: CSAEGQGSFETQYF; cdr3_nt: TGCAGCGCTGAGGGACAGGGGTCTTTCGAGACCCAGTACTTC
j_call: TRBJ2-1; clone_size: -; d_call: -; v_call: TRBV6-6; cdr3_aa: CASSYASGFQFF; cdr3_nt: TGTGCCAGCAGTTACGCGTCGGGATTTCAGTTCTTC
j_call: TRBJ1-3; clone_size: -; d_call: -; v_call: TRBV9; cdr3_aa: CASSVGGASGNTIYF; cdr3_nt: TGTGCCAGCAGCGTAGGGGGCGCATCTGGAAACACCATATATTTT
j_call: TRBJ2-7; clone_size: -; d_call: -; v_call: TRBV30; cdr3_aa: CASLDSGSYEQYF; cdr3_nt: TGTGCCTCTTTGGACAGCGGTTCCTACGAGCAGTACTTC
j_call: TRBJ2-7; clone_size: -; d_call: TRBD1; v_call: TRBV6-5; cdr3_aa: CASSNRQGTYEQYF; cdr3_nt: TGTGCCAGCAGTAATCGACAGGGGACCTACGAGCAGTACTTC
j_call: TRBJ1-5; clone_size: -; d_call: TRBD1; v_call: TRBV19; cdr3_aa: CASSKGTGTGLNQPQHF; cdr3_nt: TGTGCCAGTAGTAAGGGCACCGGGACAGGGTTGAATCAGCCCCAGCATTTT
j_call: TRBJ2-2; clone_size: few; d_call: -; v_call: TRBV5-1; cdr3_aa: CASSLDGGDAGELFF; cdr3_nt: TGCGCCAGCAGCTTGGACGGAGGGGACGCCGGGGAGCTGTTTTTT
j_call: TRBJ1-2; clone_size: -; d_call: TRBD1; v_call: TRBV6-5; cdr3_aa: CASSYDREYYGYTF; cdr3_nt: TGTGCCAGCAGTTACGACAGGGAATACTATGGCTACACCTTC
j_call: TRBJ1-6; clone_size: -; d_call: -; v_call: TRBV2; cdr3_aa: CASSVRAWDSPLHF; cdr3_nt: TGTGCCAGCAGTGTGCGAGCGTGGGATTCACCCCTCCACTTT
j_call: TRBJ1-5; clone_size: -; d_call: -; v_call: TRBV7-2; cdr3_aa: CASSAWGFGSNQPQHF; cdr3_nt: TGTGCCAGCAGCGCCTGGGGCTTCGGAAGCAATCAGCCCCAGCATTTT
j_call: TRBJ1-5; clone_size: -; d_call: -; v_call: TRBV7-2; cdr3_aa: CASSFQAISNQPQHF; cdr3_nt: TGTGCCAGCAGCTTCCAGGCAATAAGCAATCAGCCCCAGCATTTT
j_call: TRBJ1-2; clone_size: -; d_call: -; v_call: TRBV7-3; cdr3_aa: CASSPSGDPDGYTF; cdr3_nt: TGTGCCAGCAGCCCGTCGGGGGATCCGGATGGCTACACCTTC
j_call: TRBJ1-4; clone_size: -; d_call: -; v_call: TRBV15; cdr3_aa: CATSRGPQEKLFF; cdr3_nt: TGTGCCACCAGCAGAGGCCCTCAGGAAAAACTGTTTTTT
j_call: TRBJ1-2; clone_size: -; d_call: -; v_call: TRBV28; cdr3_aa: CASSLDNPLWGSRGYTF; cdr3_nt: TGTGCCAGCAGTTTAGATAATCCCCTATGGGGCTCCCGTGGCTACACCTTC
j_call: TRBJ1-1; clone_size: -; d_call: -; v_call: TRBV7-3; cdr3_aa: CASSLTSSGWAFF; cdr3_nt: TGTGCCAGCAGCTTAACTAGTTCGGGATGGGCTTTCTTT
j_call: TRBJ2-1; clone_size: -; d_call: TRBD2; v_call: TRBV24-1; cdr3_aa: CATSLAGALHEQFF; cdr3_nt: TGTGCCACCAGCCTAGCGGGAGCTTTGCATGAGCAGTTCTTC
j_call: TRBJ1-2; clone_size: -; d_call: -; v_call: TRBV6-5; cdr3_aa: CANREDYGYTF; cdr3_nt: TGTGCCAACCGGGAAGACTATGGCTACACCTTC
j_call: TRBJ2-5; clone_size: -; d_call: -; v_call: TRBV5-5; cdr3_aa: CASSVLGQETQYF; cdr3_nt: TGTGCCAGCAGCGTACTAGGTCAAGAGACCCAGTACTTC
j_call: TRBJ2-1; clone_size: -; d_call: -; v_call: TRBV29-1; cdr3_aa: CSVEPQVQGEQFF; cdr3_nt: TGCAGCGTTGAACCGCAGGTTCAGGGTGAGCAGTTCTTC
j_call: TRBJ2-7; clone_size: once; d_call: TRBD2; v_call: TRBV28; cdr3_aa: CASSLRWEGGEQYF; cdr3_nt: TGTGCCAGCAGTTTAAGGTGGGAGGGAGGAGAGCAGTACTTC
j_call: TRBJ1-2; clone_size: -; d_call: -; v_call: TRBV3-1/TRBV3-2; cdr3_aa: CASSQAEGGYGYTF; cdr3_nt: TGTGCCAGCAGCCAAGCCGAAGGGGGCTATGGCTACACCTTC
j_call: TRBJ1-5; clone_size: once; d_call: TRBD1; v_call: TRBV7-9; cdr3_aa: CASSLGQGVGQPQHF; cdr3_nt: TGTGCCAGCAGCTTAGGGCAGGGGGTGGGACAGCCCCAGCATTTT
j_call: TRBJ1-6; clone_size: -; d_call: -; v_call: TRBV4-3; cdr3_aa: CASSQAGRINSPLHF; cdr3_nt: TGCGCCAGCAGCCAAGCCGGGAGGATAAATTCACCCCTCCACTTT
j_call: TRBJ1-5; clone_size: -; d_call: -; v_call: TRBV4-1; cdr3_aa: CASSQGLYSNQPQHF; cdr3_nt: TGCGCCAGCAGCCAGGGCCTTTATAGCAATCAGCCCCAGCATTTT
j_call: TRBJ2-1; clone_size: -; d_call: -; v_call: TRBV7-2; cdr3_aa: CASSLGEVIYNEQFF; cdr3_nt: TGTGCCAGCAGCCTAGGGGAGGTGATCTACAATGAGCAGTTCTTC
j_call: TRBJ1-1; clone_size: -; d_call: -; v_call: TRBV3-1/TRBV3-2; cdr3_aa: CASSSRAPGTEAFF; cdr3_nt: TGTGCCAGCAGCTCCCGGGCCCCGGGAACTGAAGCTTTCTTT
j_call: TRBJ1-1; clone_size: -; d_call: -; v_call: TRBV19; cdr3_aa: CASSIGGGSTEAFF; cdr3_nt: TGTGCCAGTAGTATAGGAGGGGGTAGCACTGAAGCTTTCTTT
j_call: TRBJ1-5; clone_size: -; d_call: TRBD1; v_call: TRBV4-3; cdr3_aa: CASSVQTGESQHF; cdr3_nt: TGCGCCAGCAGCGTACAAACAGGGGAGTCCCAGCATTTT
j_call: TRBJ2-5; clone_size: -; d_call: TRBD1; v_call: TRBV7-3; cdr3_aa: CASSLLGRTGGLETQYF; cdr3_nt: TGTGCCAGCAGCTTATTGGGCCGGACAGGGGGCTTAGAGACCCAGTACTTC
j_call: TRBJ1-1; clone_size: -; d_call: -; v_call: TRBV7-9; cdr3_aa: CASSSPSGVNTEAFF; cdr3_nt: TGTGCCAGCAGCTCCCCGTCAGGGGTGAACACTGAAGCTTTCTTT
j_call: TRBJ1-6; clone_size: -; d_call: TRBD1; v_call: TRBV11-2; cdr3_aa: CASTPTTGAGSPLHF; cdr3_nt: TGTGCCAGCACCCCAACGACAGGGGCCGGTTCACCCCTCCACTTT